One and the same sample provided the 17 T cell receptor beta chains below, sequenced in a study of blood T cell repertoires in COVID-19 (dated by TCRdb to 2019 to 2021). The library relied on the immunoSEQ multiplex PCR assay. TCRdb obtained this table from immuneACCESS and retained in-frame rearrangements with V and J assigned. These tables miss some clones; where compared with another copy, unresolved V genes account for less than half of the shortfall, and the remainder is unexplained. This sample lists 150,000 to 200,000 clones; 80% to 90% were detected once. 3.5% to 4.5% of the sample goes to the ten largest clones. The sequenced sample was peripheral blood. These receptors all come from a man aged 18 to 30 with active or convalescent COVID-19.

The chain joins TRBV29-1 to TRBJ2-3; TRBD2 is a possible D gene (5 bases). V lost 4 bases and J lost 0, with 11 bases in between. This CDR3 comprises 14 residues. In germline, CDR1 is SQVTM, CDR2 ANQGSEA. In DNA form, the CDR3 reads TGCAGCGTTGGACGGGGTGCTAGCACAGATACGCAGTATTTT. The encoded protein is CSVGRGASTDTQYF.

The rearrangement links TRBV6-2 or TRBV6-3 to TRBJ2-7; TRBD2 agrees at 14 bases. Germline V gene data show CDR1 as MNHEY and CDR2 as SVGEGT. Germline trimming cut 4 bases from V and 2 bases from J; bases unmatched to any gene: 4. There are 16 residues in the CDR3. The CDR3 nucleotides are TGTGCCAGCAGTTGGTTGACTAGCGGGAGGGCCTACGAGCAGTACTTC. Its translation: CASSWLTSGRAYEQYF.

This clone came up a few times. The chain is built from TRBV13 and TRBJ2-1, with a possible D match to TRBD1 (6 bases). The CDR3 extends over 12 amino acids. The V end lost 5 bases, the J end lost 7 bases, and 9 bases lay between the germline ends. The germline gives CDR1 PRHDT, CDR2 FYEKMQ (reference sequence). In DNA form, the CDR3 reads TGTGCCAGCAGCCTAAGGGGGAATGAGCAGTTCTTC. This gives the protein CASSLRGNEQFF.

The chain carries TRBV10-2 and TRBJ2-4, with a possible D match to TRBD1 (6 bases). This CDR3 spans 15 amino acids. Germline V gene data show CDR1 as WSHSY and CDR2 as SAAADI. Trimming cost V 8 bases and J 4 bases, with 18 bases left between them. The CDR3: CASSPPTGTKNIQYF. CDR3 in DNA: TGCGCCAGCTCACCCCCGACAGGAACGAAAAACATTCAGTACTTC.

The chain employs TRBV9 and TRBJ2-1; TRBD2 aligns across 8 bases. CDR1 SGDLS and CDR2 YYNGEE come from the germline V gene. After removal of 4 bases from V and 0 bases from J, the junction contained 12 bases not matched to a gene. The CDR3 sequence is 18 residues long. In nucleotides, the CDR3 is TGTGCCAGCAGCTTATCTACCGGGACTAGAAGCTCCTACAATGAGCAGTTCTTC. It codes for CASSLSTGTRSSYNEQFF.

The chain carries TRBV5-1 and TRBJ2-1, with D perhaps TRBD1 (5 bases). The CDR3 runs to 14 residues. The germline V gene has CDR1 SGHRS and CDR2 YFSETQ. Between the trimmed V and J ends, which lost 2 bases and 5 bases, there was a span of 11 bases. CDR3 in amino acids: CASSLGPGNNEQFF. In DNA form, the CDR3 reads TGCGCCAGCAGCTTAGGGCCAGGGAACAATGAGCAGTTCTTC.

The chain has TRBV7-2 and TRBJ2-1, with 9 bases lining up with TRBD2. The CDR3 consists of 15 residues. CDR1 and CDR2 (germline): SGHTA, FQGNSA. V shed 4 bases and J 8 bases; nucleotides not matched to a gene: 9. The CDR3 is CASSWNSGSFYEQFF. In nucleotides, the CDR3 is TGTGCCAGCAGCTGGAATAGCGGGAGCTTCTATGAGCAGTTCTTC.

The rearrangement links TRBV28 to TRBJ1-1; D might be TRBD1 (6 bases). Germline CDR1 reads MDHEN; CDR2 reads SYDVKM. V lost 5 bases, J lost 1 base, and 14 bases lay in between. CDR3 length: 15 amino acids. CDR3 nucleotide sequence: TGTGCCAGCAGTGACGAGGAGACAGGGAACACTGAAGCTTTCTTT. Residues: CASSDEETGNTEAFF.

This chain joins TRBV6-5 and TRBJ1-2; D is ambiguous. V lost 6 bases to trimming and J lost 8 bases, with 13 bases between them. The CDR3 length is 12 residues. CDR1 and CDR2 from the germline V gene are MNHEY and SVGAGI. For the CDR3, the DNA is TGTGCCAGCAGCAACCCTACCTGGGGCTACACCTTC. Translation gives CASSNPTWGYTF.

The J gene is TRBJ1-1, the V gene TRBV12-5, with 7 bases identical to TRBD1. Germline V gene data show CDR1 as LGHNT and CDR2 as FRNRAP. The CDR3 length is 14 residues. The V gene end was trimmed by 3 bases and the J gene end by 3 bases; junction bases not matched to a gene: 4. CDR3 coding DNA: TGTGCTAGTGGTTTAGGGACAGCTTACACTGAAGCTTTCTTT. Protein product: CASGLGTAYTEAFF.

The sample holds one count of this clone. This chain links TRBV18 with TRBJ2-7; the match to TRBD2 covers 7 bases. Germline CDR1 is KGHSH and CDR2 is LQKENI. The CDR3 is made up of 14 amino acids. Unmatched junction bases numbered 12, after V lost 8 bases and J lost 5 bases. CDR3 sequence: CASSQRGGDNEQYF. The DNA of the CDR3 is TGTGCCAGCAGCCAGCGGGGAGGAGATAACGAGCAGTACTTC.

The V call is TRBV6-6, the J call TRBJ2-1, with 10 bases matching TRBD2. The trim removed 6 bases at V and 12 bases at J, leaving 11 bases unmatched. The V gene's germline CDR1 is MNHNY and CDR2 SVGAGI (reference sequence). The CDR3 covers 14 residues. CDR3 sequence: CASSTIAGGEGQFF. CDR3 bases: TGTGCCAGCAGCACGATAGCGGGAGGAGAGGGGCAGTTCTTC.

The chain uses TRBV5-1 and TRBJ2-3, with D uncertain. Per the germline V gene, CDR1 is SGHRS and CDR2 is YFSETQ. The CDR3 is made up of 14 amino acids. The ends were cut back, 0 bases at V and 0 bases at J, with 5 bases in the middle. The CDR3 nucleotides are TGCGCCAGCAGCTTGGATCCAAGCACAGATACGCAGTATTTT. It codes for CASSLDPSTDTQYF.

The chain carries TRBV5-1 and TRBJ1-5; a possible D gene is TRBD1 (5 bases). Germline CDR1 SGHRS, CDR2 YFSETQ. The CDR3 consists of 12 residues. Between the trimmed V and J ends, which lost 0 bases and 8 bases, there was a span of 6 bases. The CDR3 sequence is CASSLVGEPQHF. In nucleotides, the CDR3 is TGCGCCAGCAGCTTGGTAGGGGAGCCCCAGCATTTT.

This chain links TRBV27 with TRBJ2-7; 9 bases line up with TRBD2. From germline, CDR1 is MNHEY and CDR2 SMNVEV (reference sequence). This CDR3 spans 14 amino acids. With 4 bases clipped from V and 6 bases from J, the junction kept 7 bases outside the gene matches. The CDR3 here is CASSSIAGEVEQYF. In DNA form, the CDR3 reads TGTGCCAGCAGTTCGATAGCGGGAGAGGTCGAGCAGTACTTC.

The CDR3 is CASSETGAYEQYF. The CDR3, as DNA: TGTGCCAGCTCCGAGACAGGGGCCTACGAGCAGTACTTC. This chain links TRBV18 with TRBJ2-7; 8 nucleotides agree with TRBD1. The V segment lost 6 bases and the J segment 2 bases; nucleotides outside the gene matches: 3. The CDR3 runs 13 residues. The germline V gene has CDR1 KGHSH and CDR2 LQKENI. The full variable domain, its missing parts supplied by reference TRBV18 and TRBJ2-7, is NAGVMQNPRHLVRRRGQEARLRCSPMKGHSHVYWYRQLPEEGLKFMVYLQKENIIDESGMPKERFSAEFPKEGPSILRIQQVVRGDSAAYFCASSETGAYEQYFGPGTRLTVT.

The genes are TRBV2 and TRBJ2-1, with D possibly being TRBD1 (5 bases). The V and J ends lost 6 bases and 15 bases respectively, with 15 bases between them. The V gene's germline CDR1 is SNHLY and CDR2 FYNNEI. This CDR3 spans 11 amino acids. This CDR3 reads CASSEQYDRFF. CDR3 nucleotides: TGTGCCAGCAGCGAACAATACGACAGGTTCTTC.